This TCR beta chain was captured by sequencing in a study of early T cells in non-severe SARS-CoV-2 infection. Study summary: Chains from this unsorted whole-blood bulk RNA could not be paired. Findings and limits, study-wide: The study's VDJdb matching favored anti-spike CD8 responses and missed private and CD4 specificities.

Researchers tagged individual cDNA molecules with unique molecular identifiers. TCRdb called the 5' RACE reads again in MiXCR, with one record for every CDR3 protein. In the table there are tens of thousands of distinct CDR3 sequences, about 10% of which are singletons. Concerning this clonotype itself: The antigen remains undetermined.

This CDR3 is built from 13 residues. Sample: whole blood. This chain links TRBV12-2 with TRBJ2-5; the listed D gene, TRBD1, was not tested against the DNA. TRBV12-2 is classified as a pseudogene. This clonotype was obtained from an adult who was a healthcare worker with PCR-confirmed SARS-CoV-2 infection or an uninfected control (not recorded which). CDR3 protein: CASPGREQETQYF. CDR3 nucleotide sequence: TGTGCTTCCCCGGGTCGGGAGCAAGAGACCCAGTACTTC.